These 5 T cell receptor beta chains came from one sample sequenced in a study of cytotoxic CD8 clonotypes in ibrutinib-treated CLL. Only in-frame clones appear in the TCRdb table, and some are missing; sequencing was by immunoSEQ multiplex PCR. The profile shows roughly 200,000 clones, just under 80% of them singletons. This sample comprised PBMCs, obtained after 12 months of ibrutinib treatment. The receptors originated from a human donor with chronic lymphocytic leukemia.

V and J are TRBV4-1 and TRBJ2-7; 11 bases are a match to TRBD2. The CDR3 spans 15 residues. V was clipped by 4 bases and J by 2 bases; unmatched bases: 4. The V gene's germline CDR1 is MGHRA and CDR2 YSYEKL. The CDR3 coding sequence is TGCGCCAGCAGCCCACTAGCGGGGGACACCTACGAGCAGTACTTC. It codes for CASSPLAGDTYEQYF.

The chain links TRBV5-1 to TRBJ2-7; D gene unclear. The germline CDR1 and CDR2 sequences are SGHRS and YFSETQ. The V end was cut by 0 bases, the J end by 4 bases, with 11 bases between. The CDR3 runs 14 residues. As DNA, the CDR3 is TGCGCCAGCAGCTTGGTTCAGTACCCTTACGAGCAGTACTTC. This translates into CASSLVQYPYEQYF.

The rearrangement uses TRBV2 and TRBJ2-7, with D maybe TRBD2 (5 bases). Germline V gives CDR1 SNHLY, CDR2 FYNNEI. Trimming took off 1 base at V and 4 bases at J, with 14 bases between the two ends. The CDR3 runs 15 residues. For the CDR3, the DNA is TGTGCCAGCAGTGAAGACCCCCGAACGGGATACGAGCAGTACTTC. Encoded protein: CASSEDPRTGYEQYF.

The gene calls are TRBV7-8 and TRBJ1-3; D gene uncertain. The CDR3 extends over 15 amino acids. Germline CDR1 is SGHVS and CDR2 is FQNEAQ. With 5 bases removed from V and 0 bases from J, the gap between germline ends came to 11 bases. The CDR3: CASSPGGSSGNTIYF. CDR3 nucleotides: TGTGCCAGCAGCCCCGGCGGCAGCTCTGGAAACACCATATATTTT.

The chain recombines TRBV7-3 with TRBJ2-3; perhaps D is TRBD1 or TRBD2 (6 bases each). Germline assignment: CDR1 SGHTA and CDR2 FQGTGA. There are 16 residues in the CDR3. The V and J ends lost 2 bases and 1 base respectively, with 13 bases between them. This CDR3 reads CASSLLSGAGTDTQYF. The CDR3 nucleotides read TGTGCCAGCAGCTTATTGTCGGGGGCGGGCACAGATACGCAGTATTTT.